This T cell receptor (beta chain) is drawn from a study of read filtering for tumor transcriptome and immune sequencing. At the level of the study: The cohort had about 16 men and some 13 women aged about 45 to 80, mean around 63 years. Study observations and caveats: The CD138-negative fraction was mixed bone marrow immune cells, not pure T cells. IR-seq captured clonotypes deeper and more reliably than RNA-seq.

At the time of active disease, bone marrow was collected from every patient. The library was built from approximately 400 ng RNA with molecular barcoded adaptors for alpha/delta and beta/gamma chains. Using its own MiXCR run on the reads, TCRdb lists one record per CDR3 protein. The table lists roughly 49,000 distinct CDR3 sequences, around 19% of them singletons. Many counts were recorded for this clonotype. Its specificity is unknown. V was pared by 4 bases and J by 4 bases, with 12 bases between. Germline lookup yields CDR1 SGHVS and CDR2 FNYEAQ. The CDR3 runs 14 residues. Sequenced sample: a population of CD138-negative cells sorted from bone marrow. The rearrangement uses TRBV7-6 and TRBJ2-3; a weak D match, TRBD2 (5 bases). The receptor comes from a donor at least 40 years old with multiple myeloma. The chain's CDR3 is CASSSRGNADTQYF. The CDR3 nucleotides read TGTGCCAGCAGCTCTCGGGGTAATGCAGATACGCAGTATTTT. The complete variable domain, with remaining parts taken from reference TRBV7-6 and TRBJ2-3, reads GAGVSQSPRYKVTKRGQDVALRCDPISGHVSLYWYRQALGQGPEFLTYFNYEAQQDKSGLPNDRFSAERPEGSISTLTIQRTEQRDSAMYRCASSSRGNADTQYFGPGTRLTVL.